This TCR beta chain is from a study of shared clonotypes between healthy human individuals. Germline V gene lookup returns CDR1 LGHNA and CDR2 YNFKEQ. This CDR3 has 20 residues. The ends lost 0 bases at V and 7 bases at J; junction bases unmatched: 17. Deep-level settings were used for running the assay. Assay used: immunoSEQ multiplex PCR; TCRdb lists only in-frame clones, some missing. This table holds some 92,000 clones, around half found once. This clonotype was obtained from a woman in her thirties or forties in good health. Some clones in this sample may be carry-over from other donors' samples. The rearrangement joins TRBV4-2 to TRBJ2-1; 11 bases agree with TRBD2. Source material: PBMCs. The CDR3 is CASSQDPPGLAATWGNEQFF. CDR3 nucleotide sequence: TGTGCCAGCAGCCAAGATCCCCCGGGACTAGCGGCTACGTGGGGGAATGAGCAGTTCTTC.